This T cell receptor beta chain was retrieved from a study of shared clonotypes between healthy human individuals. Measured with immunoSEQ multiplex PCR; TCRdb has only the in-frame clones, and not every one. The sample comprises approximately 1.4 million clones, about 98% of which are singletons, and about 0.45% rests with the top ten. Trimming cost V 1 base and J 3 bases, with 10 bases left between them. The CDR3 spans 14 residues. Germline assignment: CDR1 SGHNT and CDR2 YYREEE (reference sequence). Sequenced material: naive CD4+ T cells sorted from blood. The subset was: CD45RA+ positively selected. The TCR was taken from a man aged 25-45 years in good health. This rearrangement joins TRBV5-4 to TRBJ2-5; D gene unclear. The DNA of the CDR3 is TGTGCCAGCAGCTTGTGGGCCTTGGAAGAGACCCAGTACTTC. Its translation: CASSLWALEETQYF.